The 2 T cell receptor beta chains in this list originate from one sample, sequenced in a study of T-cell reconstitution after alpha-beta-depleted transplantation in children (dated by TCRdb to the mid-2010s). The treatment or condition label here, explained by the study, means: allogeneic hematopoietic cell transplantation with graft depleted of TCRalphabeta T cells and CD19 B cells. The library was produced with PCR. Reads for this sample came from an Illumina HiSeq 2500. TCR library preparation used molecular barcoding, with unique molecular identifiers applied to normalize quantification of the TCRbeta repertoire. The public reads were quality trimmed at Q25 with fastp and then assembled into clones with MiXCR by TCRdb, keeping productive beta chains. Rows merge per CDR3 protein into single entries with the most common DNA and genes. Across this sample there are around 500,000 distinct CDR3 sequences, with about 23% seen only once. The ten largest clones add up to 12% to 15% of the sample.

The sequenced sample was PBMCs, mostly from graft donor cells, obtained 360 days after TCRalphabeta/CD19-depleted stem cell transplant. The receptors were gathered from a boy younger than two who had a stem cell transplant for acute myeloid leukemia, so the T cells may come from the graft donor.

The chain recombines TRBV12-3 or TRBV12-4 with TRBJ2-7, with 9 bases that match TRBD1. V lost 3 bases and J lost 1; bases outside the gene matches: 4. The CDR3 length is 15 residues. CDR3 loop: CASSFRGQGSYEQYF. The DNA for the CDR3 is TGTGCCAGCAGTTTCCGCGGACAGGGGTCCTACGAGCAGTACTTC.

The gene calls are TRBV3-1 and TRBJ2-1, with D possibly being TRBD1 or TRBD2 (6 bases each). Deletions cut 4 bases from V and 5 bases from J, with 21 bases between. This CDR3 comprises 17 residues. Germline assignment: CDR1 LGHDT and CDR2 YNNKEL (reference sequence). The CDR3 DNA follows: TGTGCCAGCAGCCTACGACTCCATTGGGGGGCGAACAATGAGCAGTTCTTC. It is translated as CASSLRLHWGANNEQFF.